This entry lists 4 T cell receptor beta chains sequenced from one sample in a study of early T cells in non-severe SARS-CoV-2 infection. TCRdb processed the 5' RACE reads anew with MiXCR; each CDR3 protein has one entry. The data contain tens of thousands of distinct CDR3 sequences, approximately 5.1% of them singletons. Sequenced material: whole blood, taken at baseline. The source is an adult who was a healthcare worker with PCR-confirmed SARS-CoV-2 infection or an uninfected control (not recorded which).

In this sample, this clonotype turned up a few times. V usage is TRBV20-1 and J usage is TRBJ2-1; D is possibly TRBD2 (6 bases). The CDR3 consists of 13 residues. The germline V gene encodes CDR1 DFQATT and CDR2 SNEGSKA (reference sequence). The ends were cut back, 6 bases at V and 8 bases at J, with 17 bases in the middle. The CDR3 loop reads CSAESGRRDEQFF. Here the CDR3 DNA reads TGCAGTGCCGAAAGCGGGCGTCGGGATGAGCAGTTCTTC.

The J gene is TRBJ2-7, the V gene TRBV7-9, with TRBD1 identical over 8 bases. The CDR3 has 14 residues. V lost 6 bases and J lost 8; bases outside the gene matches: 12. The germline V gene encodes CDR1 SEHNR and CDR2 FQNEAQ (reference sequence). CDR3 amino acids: CASSPEGQGSKQYV. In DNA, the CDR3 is TGTGCCAGCAGTCCTGAAGGACAGGGTAGTAAGCAGTACGTC.

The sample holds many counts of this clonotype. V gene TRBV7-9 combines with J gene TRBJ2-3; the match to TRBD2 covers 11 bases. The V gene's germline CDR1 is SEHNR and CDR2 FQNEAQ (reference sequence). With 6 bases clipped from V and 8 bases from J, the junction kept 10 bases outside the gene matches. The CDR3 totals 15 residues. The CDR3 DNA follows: TGTGCCAGCAGTCCGGGACTAGCGGTTGTTGGTACGCAGTATTTT. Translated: CASSPGLAVVGTQYF.

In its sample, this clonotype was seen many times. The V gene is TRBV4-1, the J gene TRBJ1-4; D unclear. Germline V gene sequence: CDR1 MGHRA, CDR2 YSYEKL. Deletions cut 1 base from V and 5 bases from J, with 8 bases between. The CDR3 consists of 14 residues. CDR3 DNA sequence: TGCGCCAGCAGCCAAGCACGCGGGAATGAAAAACTGTTTTTT. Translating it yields CASSQARGNEKLFF.